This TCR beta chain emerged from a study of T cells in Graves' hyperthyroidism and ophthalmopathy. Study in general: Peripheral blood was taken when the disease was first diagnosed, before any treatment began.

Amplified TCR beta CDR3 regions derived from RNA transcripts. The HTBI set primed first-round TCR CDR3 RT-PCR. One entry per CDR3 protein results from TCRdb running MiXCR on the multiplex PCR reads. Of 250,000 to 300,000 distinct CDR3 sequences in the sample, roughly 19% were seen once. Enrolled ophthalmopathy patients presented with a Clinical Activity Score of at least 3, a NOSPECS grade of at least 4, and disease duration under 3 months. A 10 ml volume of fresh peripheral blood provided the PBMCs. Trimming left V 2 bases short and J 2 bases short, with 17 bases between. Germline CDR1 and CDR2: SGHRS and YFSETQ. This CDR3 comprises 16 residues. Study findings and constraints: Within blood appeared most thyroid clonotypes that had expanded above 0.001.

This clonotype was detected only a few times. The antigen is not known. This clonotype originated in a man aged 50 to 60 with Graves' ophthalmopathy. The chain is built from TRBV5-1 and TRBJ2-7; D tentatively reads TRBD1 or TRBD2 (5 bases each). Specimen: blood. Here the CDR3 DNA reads TGCGCCAGCAGCTTCGATACCGGGACCTTGACCTACGAGCAGTACTTC. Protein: CASSFDTGTLTYEQYF.